The sequence of this T cell receptor (beta chain) was determined in a study of control samples from healthy donors and cancer patients (dated by TCRdb to 2018 to 2021). A remark on this clone: The clone's antigen remains unknown. Base qualities are not recorded, but no much larger clone differs from it by a single base.

Library preparation used the immunoSEQ multiplex PCR assay. TCRdb took this table from immuneACCESS and kept in-frame rearrangements with V and J called. Such tables lack part of the clones; where checked against another copy, unresolved V genes explain under half of the gap, and the rest is unexplained. This sample lists about 57,000 clones; around 93% were detected once. In total, the top ten clones hold around 0.9% of the sample. Its CDR3 holds 15 amino acids, cysteine through phenylalanine. Left in the record is the CDR3 DNA by itself, 45 bases read in frame from the first base. V is pruned by 3 bases and J by 7 bases, leaving 6 bases of the junction without a gene match. The germline V gene encodes CDR1 SGDLS and CDR2 YYNGEE.

The chain is encoded by TRBV9 joined to TRBJ1-4, and TRBD1 matches 10 of the central bases. This TCR came from a man aged 25-40 years with colorectal cancer. The source material was PBMCs. The DNA reads TGTGCCAGCAGCGCCCGGACAGGGGGGGGTGAAAAACTGTTTTTT. Its product reads: CASSARTGGGEKLFF.